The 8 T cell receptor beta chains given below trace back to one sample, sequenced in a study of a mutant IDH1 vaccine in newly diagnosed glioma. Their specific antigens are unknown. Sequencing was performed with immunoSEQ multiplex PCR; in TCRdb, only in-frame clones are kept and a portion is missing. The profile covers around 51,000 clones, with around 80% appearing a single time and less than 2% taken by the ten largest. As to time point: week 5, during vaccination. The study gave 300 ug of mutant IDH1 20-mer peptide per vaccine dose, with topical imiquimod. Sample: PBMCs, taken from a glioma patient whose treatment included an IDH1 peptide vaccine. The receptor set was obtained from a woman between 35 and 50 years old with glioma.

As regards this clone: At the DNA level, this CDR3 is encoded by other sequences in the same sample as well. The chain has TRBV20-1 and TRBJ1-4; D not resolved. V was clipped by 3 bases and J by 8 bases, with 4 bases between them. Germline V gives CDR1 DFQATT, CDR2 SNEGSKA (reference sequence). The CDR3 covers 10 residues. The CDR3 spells CSASGEKLFF. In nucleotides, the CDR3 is TGCAGTGCTAGTGGGGAAAAACTGTTTTTT.

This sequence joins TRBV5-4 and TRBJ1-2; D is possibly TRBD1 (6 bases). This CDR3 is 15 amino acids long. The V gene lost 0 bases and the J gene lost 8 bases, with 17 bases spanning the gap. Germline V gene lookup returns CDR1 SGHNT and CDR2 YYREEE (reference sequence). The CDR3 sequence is CASSLAGKSQGGYTF. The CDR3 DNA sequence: TGTGCCAGCAGCTTGGCCGGAAAATCACAGGGCGGCTACACCTTC.

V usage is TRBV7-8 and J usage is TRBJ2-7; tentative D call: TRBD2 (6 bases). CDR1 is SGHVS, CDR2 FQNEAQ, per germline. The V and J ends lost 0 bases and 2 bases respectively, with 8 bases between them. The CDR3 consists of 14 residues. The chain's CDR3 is CASSLARGTYEQYF. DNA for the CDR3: TGTGCCAGCAGCTTAGCGCGGGGCACCTACGAGCAGTACTTC.

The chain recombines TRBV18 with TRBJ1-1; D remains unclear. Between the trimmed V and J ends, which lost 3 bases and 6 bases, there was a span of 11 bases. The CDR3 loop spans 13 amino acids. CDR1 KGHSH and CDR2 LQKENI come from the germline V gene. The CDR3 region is CASSPTLFAEAFF. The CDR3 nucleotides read TGTGCCAGCTCACCTACCCTGTTCGCTGAAGCTTTCTTT.

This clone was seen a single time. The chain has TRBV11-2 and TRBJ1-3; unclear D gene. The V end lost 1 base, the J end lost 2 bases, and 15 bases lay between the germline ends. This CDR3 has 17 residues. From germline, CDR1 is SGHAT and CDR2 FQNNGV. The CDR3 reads CASSLGGSLGPGNTIYF. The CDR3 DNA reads TGTGCCAGCAGCTTAGGGGGTTCCCTTGGGCCTGGAAACACCATATATTTT. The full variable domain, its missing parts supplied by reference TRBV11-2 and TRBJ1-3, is EAGVAQSPRYKIIEKRQSVAFWCNPISGHATLYWYQQILGQGPKLLIQFQNNGVVDDSQLPKDRFSAERLKGVDSTLKIQPAKLEDSAVYLCASSLGGSLGPGNTIYFGEGSWLTVV.

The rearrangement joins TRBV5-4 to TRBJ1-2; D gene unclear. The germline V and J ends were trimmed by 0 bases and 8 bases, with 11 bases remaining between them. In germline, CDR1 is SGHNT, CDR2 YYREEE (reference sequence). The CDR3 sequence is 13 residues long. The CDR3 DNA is TGTGCCAGCAGCTTGGAGGCAACTAGGGGCTACACCTTC. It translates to CASSLEATRGYTF.

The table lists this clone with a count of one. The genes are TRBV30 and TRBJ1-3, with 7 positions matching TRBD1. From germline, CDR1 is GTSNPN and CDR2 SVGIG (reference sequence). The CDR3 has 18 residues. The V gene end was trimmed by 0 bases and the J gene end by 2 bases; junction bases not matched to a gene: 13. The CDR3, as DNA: TGTGCCTGGAGTGTCAAGGACAGGTCCATCCGGGCTGGAAACACCATATATTTT. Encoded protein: CAWSVKDRSIRAGNTIYF.

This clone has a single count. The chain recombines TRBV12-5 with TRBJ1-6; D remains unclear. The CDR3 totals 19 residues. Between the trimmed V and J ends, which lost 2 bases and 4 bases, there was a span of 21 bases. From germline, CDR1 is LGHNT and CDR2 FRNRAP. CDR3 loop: CASGLTPLGRRFYNSPLHF. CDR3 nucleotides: TGTGCTAGTGGTTTGACCCCCCTTGGCCGACGCTTTTATAATTCACCCCTCCACTTT.